A single T cell receptor (beta chain) is shown here with its context. No antigen is known for it. No much larger clone is present one base from it, and per-base qualities are unavailable. These data originate in a study of blood T cell repertoires in COVID-19 (TCRdb year 2020). In the study overall: Samples from collaborators originated in the United States, Italy and Spain and spanned both the acute and convalescent phases of COVID-19. The dataset comprised deeply sampled blood TCRbeta repertoires from subjects exposed to, actively infected with, or recovered from COVID-19. The prospective study material was composed of cDNA or gDNA derived from T cells, B-cell-depleted T cells, or PBMCs. The samples were drawn from the first 160 participants of the ongoing ImmuneRACE study and from 1,200 or so subjects provided by 6 global collaborators. The repertoires were released in a freely available public database meant as a resource for research on the immune response to SARS-CoV-2. Where available, HLA class I and class II types were taken from metadata supplied by the sample provider and were not determined by assay-based typing. The sample metadata nearly always contained a de-identified subject ID, COVID-19 status, age in years and sex.

The collaborating institutions used their own protocols to collect whole blood in K2EDTA tubes. For TCRbeta analysis, collaborator samples were shipped as frozen whole blood, as isolated PBMCs, or as DNA extracted from either sample type. The full study reports these points: The quantity of clinical and demographic metadata differed by source and by participant and was supplied without curation.

The immunoSEQ Assay, a bias-controlled multiplex PCR, was used to amplify TCRbeta CDR3 regions from genomic DNA. The published analysis was carried out like this. The number of nucleated cells in each sample was estimated from the amplification of reference gene primers within the assay. To quantify the absolute abundance of each unique TCRbeta CDR3 rearrangement, sequence reads were collapsed and filtered. For each sample, productive Simpson clonality was calculated as the square root of Simpson's diversity index across productive rearrangements. The source is immuneACCESS, and TCRdb retained only in-frame sequences with V and J called. Part of the clones is not carried over; for the studies checked, unresolved V genes explain less than half of this, and the remainder is unexplained. The V and J calls and clone size are taken from that table; D and trimming were inferred from the DNA. This sample lists roughly 190,000 clones; more than 75% were detected once. Roughly 8.7% of the sample is in the top ten clones.

Reading the germline V gene gives CDR1 MGHDK and CDR2 SYGVNS. V drops 7 bases and J drops 6 bases, leaving 15 bases in between. The CDR3 runs 14 residues from the cysteine to the phenylalanine. Only the CDR3 DNA is retained, 42 bases long and in frame from the first base. The chain links TRBV25-1 with TRBJ2-2; D gene: possibly TRBD2, on 6 matching bases. Specimen: peripheral blood. The receptor's source is a woman aged 50 to 60 with active or convalescent COVID-19. The CDR3 region reads CASTRGISSGELFF. The sequenced DNA: TGTGCCAGCACCCGCGGGATCTCCTCCGGGGAGCTGTTTTTT.